This T cell receptor beta chain derives from a study of blood T cell repertoires in COVID-19. The wider study: Researchers got acute and convalescent COVID-19 samples from the United States, Italy and Spain. T cells, B-cell-depleted T cells, or PBMCs provided the cDNA or gDNA that served as material.

In the study's own analysis: For nucleated cells, counts were estimated from reference gene primer amplification. Only in-frame clones appear in the TCRdb table, and some are missing; sequencing was by immunoSEQ multiplex PCR. V and J calls and clone size follow that table, whereas D and trimming were derived from the DNA. The sample yields approximately 180,000 clones, around 85% seen once. The V end was cut by 0 bases, the J end by 0 bases, with 11 bases between. The CDR3 is 16 amino acids. Per the germline V gene, CDR1 is MRHNA and CDR2 is SNTAGT. The sample consisted of peripheral blood. This TCR derives from a human donor with active or convalescent COVID-19. The donor label of this sample is uncertain. This sequence joins TRBV6-4 and TRBJ1-1, with D unclear. CDR3 amino acids: CASSDSYRTMNTEAFF. The CDR3 DNA reads TGTGCCAGCAGTGACTCGTACAGAACAATGAACACTGAAGCTTTCTTT.